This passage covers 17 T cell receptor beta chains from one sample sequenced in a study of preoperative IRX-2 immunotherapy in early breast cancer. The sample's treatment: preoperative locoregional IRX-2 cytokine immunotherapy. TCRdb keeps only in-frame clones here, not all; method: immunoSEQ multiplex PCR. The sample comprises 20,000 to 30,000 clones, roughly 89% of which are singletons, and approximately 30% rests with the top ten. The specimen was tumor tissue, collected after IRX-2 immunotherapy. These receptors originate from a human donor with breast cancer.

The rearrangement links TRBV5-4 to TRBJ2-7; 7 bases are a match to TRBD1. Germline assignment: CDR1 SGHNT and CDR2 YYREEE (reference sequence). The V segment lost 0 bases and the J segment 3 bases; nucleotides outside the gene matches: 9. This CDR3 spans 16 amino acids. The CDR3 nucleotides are TGTGCCAGCAGCTTGGGTGGGACAGCCGGATTCTACGAGCAGTACTTC. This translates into CASSLGGTAGFYEQYF.

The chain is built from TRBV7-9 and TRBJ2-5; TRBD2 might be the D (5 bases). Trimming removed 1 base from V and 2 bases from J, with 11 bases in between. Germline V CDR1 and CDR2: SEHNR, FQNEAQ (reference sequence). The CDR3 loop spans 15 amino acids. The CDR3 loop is CASSLGGILQETQYF. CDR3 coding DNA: TGTGCCAGCAGCTTAGGAGGGATCCTACAAGAGACCCAGTACTTC.

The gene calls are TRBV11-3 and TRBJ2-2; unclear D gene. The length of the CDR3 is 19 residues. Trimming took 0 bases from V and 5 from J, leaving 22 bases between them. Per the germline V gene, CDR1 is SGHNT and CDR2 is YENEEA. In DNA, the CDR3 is TGTGCCAGCAGCTTAGATCTTTTCCGGGCACGAGATAGGACCGGGGAGCTGTTTTTT. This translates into CASSLDLFRARDRTGELFF.

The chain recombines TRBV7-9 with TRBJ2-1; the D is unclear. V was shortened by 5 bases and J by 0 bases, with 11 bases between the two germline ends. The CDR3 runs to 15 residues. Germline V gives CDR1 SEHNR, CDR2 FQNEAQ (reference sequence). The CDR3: CASSPGRSSYNEQFF. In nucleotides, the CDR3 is TGTGCCAGCAGCCCAGGCAGGAGCTCCTACAATGAGCAGTTCTTC.

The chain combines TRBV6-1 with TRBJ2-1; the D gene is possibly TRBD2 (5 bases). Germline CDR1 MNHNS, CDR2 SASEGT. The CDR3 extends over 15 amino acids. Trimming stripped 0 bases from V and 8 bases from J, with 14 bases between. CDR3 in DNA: TGTGCCAGCAGTGAAGCGGGCTTCCCCGGGGATGAGCAGTTCTTC. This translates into CASSEAGFPGDEQFF.

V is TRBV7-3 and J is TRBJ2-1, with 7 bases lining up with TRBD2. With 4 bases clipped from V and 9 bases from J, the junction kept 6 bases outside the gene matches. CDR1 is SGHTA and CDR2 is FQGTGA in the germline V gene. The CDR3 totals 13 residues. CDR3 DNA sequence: TGTGCCAGCAGCTCCGGACTAGATGGTGAGCAGTTCTTC. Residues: CASSSGLDGEQFF.

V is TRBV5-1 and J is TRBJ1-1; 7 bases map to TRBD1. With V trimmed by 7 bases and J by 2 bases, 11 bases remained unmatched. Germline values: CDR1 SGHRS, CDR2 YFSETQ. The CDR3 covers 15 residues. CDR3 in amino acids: CASYPAGQENTEAFF. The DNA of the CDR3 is TGCGCCAGCTACCCAGCAGGACAGGAAAACACTGAAGCTTTCTTT.

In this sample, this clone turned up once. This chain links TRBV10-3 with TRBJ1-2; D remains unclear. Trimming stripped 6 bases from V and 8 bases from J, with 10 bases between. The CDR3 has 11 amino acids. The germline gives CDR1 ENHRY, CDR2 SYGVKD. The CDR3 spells CAISGRLGYTF. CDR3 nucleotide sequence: TGTGCCATCAGCGGCAGGCTAGGCTACACCTTC.

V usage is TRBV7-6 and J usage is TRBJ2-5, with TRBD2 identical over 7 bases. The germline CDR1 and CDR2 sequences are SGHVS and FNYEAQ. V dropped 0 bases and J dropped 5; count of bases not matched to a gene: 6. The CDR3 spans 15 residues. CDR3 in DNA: TGTGCCAGCAGCTTAGCGACGGGGGAGGGGGAGACCCAGTACTTC. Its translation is CASSLATGEGETQYF.

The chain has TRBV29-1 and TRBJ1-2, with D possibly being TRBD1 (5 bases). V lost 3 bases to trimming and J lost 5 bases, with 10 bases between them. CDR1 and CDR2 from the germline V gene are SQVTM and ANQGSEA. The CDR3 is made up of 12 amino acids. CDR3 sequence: CSVEEGNYGYTF. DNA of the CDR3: TGCAGCGTTGAGGAGGGGAATTATGGCTACACCTTC.

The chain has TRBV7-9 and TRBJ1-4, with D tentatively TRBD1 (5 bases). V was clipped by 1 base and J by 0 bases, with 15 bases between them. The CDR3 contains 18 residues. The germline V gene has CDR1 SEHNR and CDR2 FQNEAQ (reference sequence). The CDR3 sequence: CASSLVGQGVSTNEKLFF. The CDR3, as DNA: TGTGCCAGCAGCTTAGTCGGTCAGGGTGTGTCAACTAATGAAAAACTGTTTTTT.

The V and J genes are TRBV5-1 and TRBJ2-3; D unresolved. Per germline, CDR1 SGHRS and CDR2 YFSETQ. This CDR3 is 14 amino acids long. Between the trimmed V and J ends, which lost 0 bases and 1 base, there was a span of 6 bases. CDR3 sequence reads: CASSLATGTDTQYF. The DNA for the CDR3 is TGCGCCAGCAGCTTGGCGACGGGCACAGATACGCAGTATTTT.

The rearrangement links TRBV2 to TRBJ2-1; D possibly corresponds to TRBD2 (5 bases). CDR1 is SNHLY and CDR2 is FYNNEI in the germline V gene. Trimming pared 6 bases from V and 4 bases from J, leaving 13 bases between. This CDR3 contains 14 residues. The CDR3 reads CASRVDWGYNEQFF. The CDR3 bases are TGTGCCAGCAGGGTGGACTGGGGATACAATGAGCAGTTCTTC.

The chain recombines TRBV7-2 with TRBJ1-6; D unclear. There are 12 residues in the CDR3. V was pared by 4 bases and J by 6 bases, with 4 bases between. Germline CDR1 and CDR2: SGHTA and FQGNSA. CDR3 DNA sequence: TGTGCCAGCAGCTCTAGTAATTCACCCCTCCACTTT. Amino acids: CASSSSNSPLHF.

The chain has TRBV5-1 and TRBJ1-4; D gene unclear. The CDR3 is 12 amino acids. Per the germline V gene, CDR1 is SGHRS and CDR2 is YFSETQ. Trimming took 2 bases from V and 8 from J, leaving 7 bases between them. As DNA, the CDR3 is TGCGCCAGCAGCTTACCGGAAGAAAAACTGTTTTTT. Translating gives CASSLPEEKLFF.

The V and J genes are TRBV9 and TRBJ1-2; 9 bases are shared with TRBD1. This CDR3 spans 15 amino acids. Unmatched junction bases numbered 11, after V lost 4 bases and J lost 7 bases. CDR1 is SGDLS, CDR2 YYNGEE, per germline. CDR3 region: CASSINNRDRAGYTF. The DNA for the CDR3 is TGTGCCAGCAGCATTAACAACCGGGACAGGGCTGGCTACACCTTC.

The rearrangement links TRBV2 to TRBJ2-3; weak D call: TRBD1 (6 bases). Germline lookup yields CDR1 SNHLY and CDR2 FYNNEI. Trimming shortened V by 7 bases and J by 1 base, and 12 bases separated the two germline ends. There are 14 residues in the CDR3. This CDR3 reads CASTSAGGTDTQYF. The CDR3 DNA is TGTGCCAGCACCTCGGCAGGGGGCACAGATACGCAGTATTTT. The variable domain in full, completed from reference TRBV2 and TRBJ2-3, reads EPEVTQTPSHQVTQMGQEVILRCVPISNHLYFYWYRQILGQKVEFLVSFYNNEISEKSEIFDDQFSVERPDGSNFTLKIRSTKLEDSAMYFCASTSAGGTDTQYFGPGTRLTVL.